A selection of T cell receptor beta chains follows, all from one sample in a study of Ad26.COV2.S vaccination and SARS-CoV-2 variants. TCRdb keeps only in-frame clones here, not all; method: immunoSEQ multiplex PCR. This sample yields 380,000 or so clones, of which approximately 90% are seen a single time; under 6% belongs to the top ten. Sequencing was performed on peripheral blood, taken in a trial of Ad26.COV2.S vaccine versus placebo. The receptors were sampled from a person aged 18-65 years who received the Ad26.COV2.S COVID-19 vaccine or a placebo. Each CDR3 is given with its conserved first and last residue. The D gene is left open where the match is weak. Size values are once, few and many counts, or a class for expanded clones, and some rows have none.

d_gene | j_gene | abundance | len | v_gene | CDR3nt | CDR3aa
. | TRBJ2-5 | . | 13 | TRBV7-9 | TGTGCCAGCAGCCTCTACTACATGGAGACCCAGTACTTC | CASSLYYMETQYF
. | TRBJ2-5 | . | 13 | TRBV11-2 | TGTGCCAGCAGCTTAGTGGTAGGAGAGACCCAGTACTTC | CASSLVVGETQYF
TRBD1 | TRBJ1-2 | few | 12 | TRBV29-1 | TGCAGCGGGGGACAGGGGATCGGTGGCTACACCTTC | CSGGQGIGGYTF
. | TRBJ1-5 | . | 15 | TRBV6-5 | TGTGCCAGCAGAAACCCGGGACACCTCAATCAGCCCCAGCATTTT | CASRNPGHLNQPQHF
TRBD2 | TRBJ2-2 | once | 18 | TRBV4-1 | TGCGCCAGCAGCCGTAACGCCCAGATAGCGGGGAGATCCGGGGAGCTGTTTTTT | CASSRNAQIAGRSGELFF
. | TRBJ2-6 | once | 14 | TRBV28 | TGTGCCAGCAGCTCTTTCTCTGGGGCCAACGTCCTGACTTTC | CASSSFSGANVLTF
TRBD1 | TRBJ1-5 | . | 16 | TRBV19 | TGTGCCAGTTCCGGGACAGGTCTTATAGACAATCAGCCCCAGCATTTT | CASSGTGLIDNQPQHF
. | TRBJ2-7 | . | 16 | TRBV30 | TGTGCCTGGAGCGTCACAGGACAGCCTAGCTCCTACGAGCAGTACTTC | CAWSVTGQPSSYEQYF
. | TRBJ2-1 | . | 16 | TRBV10-2 | TGCGCCAGCAGTGAGTCAGGCAGGGGTGTTTACAATGAGCAGTTCTTC | CASSESGRGVYNEQFF
TRBD1 | TRBJ1-1 | . | 13 | TRBV5-1 | TGCGCCAGCAGCTCCAGGGGACAGGGAATGACTTTCTTT | CASSSRGQGMTFF
. | TRBJ1-4 | . | 13 | TRBV10-2 | TGCGCCAGCGCCAGGACAGCTAATGAAAAACTGTTTTTT | CASARTANEKLFF
. | TRBJ2-2 | . | 17 | TRBV4-2 | TGTGCCAGCAGCCAAGCGACCGGGACTCTGAACACCGGGGAGCTGTTTTTT | CASSQATGTLNTGELFF
. | TRBJ2-7 | . | 15 | TRBV5-6 | TGTGCCAGCAGCCTCCGTCTTGGCCAACACTACGAGCAGTACTTC | CASSLRLGQHYEQYF
. | TRBJ1-3 | . | 19 | TRBV11-2 | TGTGCCAGCAGCTCACCACAGGGATTTTTTGGTGTTCGCGGAAACACCATATATTTT | CASSSPQGFFGVRGNTIYF
TRBD2 | TRBJ2-3 | . | 16 | TRBV29-1 | TGCAGCGTTGTGAATCCCCTAGCGGGGGTCACAGATACGCAGTATTTT | CSVVNPLAGVTDTQYF
. | TRBJ1-1 | . | 13 | TRBV9 | TGTGCCAGCAGCGTAGATGGCAGGGCTGAAGCTTTCTTT | CASSVDGRAEAFF
. | TRBJ1-6 | . | 14 | TRBV4-2 | TGTGCCAGCAGCCAAGATGAGCAAAATTCACCCCTCCACTTT | CASSQDEQNSPLHF
TRBD2 | TRBJ2-1 | . | 19 | TRBV11-2 | TGTGCCAGCAGCGCTCCGGGACTAGGACGTAAGGGTCGTACGGATGAGCAGTTCTTC | CASSAPGLGRKGRTDEQFF
. | TRBJ2-7 | . | 13 | TRBV11-2 | TGTGCCAGCAGCTTAGATCACAACTACGAGCAGTACTTC | CASSLDHNYEQYF
TRBD1 | TRBJ1-1 | . | 14 | TRBV27 | TGTGCCAGCAGTTTACAGGGGGGGGGCACTGAAGCTTTCTTT | CASSLQGGGTEAFF
. | TRBJ2-1 | . | 14 | TRBV5-1 | TGCGCCAGCAGCTTGTCTTCGATTGGCAATGAGCAGTTCTTC | CASSLSSIGNEQFF
. | TRBJ2-5 | once | 15 | TRBV11-3 | TGTGCCAGCAGCTTAGGGCAGAACCCTCAGGAGACCCAGTACTTC | CASSLGQNPQETQYF
. | TRBJ1-3 | . | 14 | TRBV5-1 | TGCGCCAGCTCCCCCAGGGTTTCTGGAAACACCATATATTTT | CASSPRVSGNTIYF
. | TRBJ2-2 | . | 14 | TRBV5-1 | TGCGCCAGCAGCCAACAGTCGAACACCGGGGAGCTGTTTTTT | CASSQQSNTGELFF
. | TRBJ2-3 | once | 17 | TRBV6-1 | TGTGCCAGCAGTGAACTTATTGGAGCCGCCAGCACAGATACGCAGTATTTT | CASSELIGAASTDTQYF
. | TRBJ2-5 | . | 14 | TRBV5-8 | TGTGCCAGCAGCCCCGGCCAGGGGAGAGAGACCCAGTACTTC | CASSPGQGRETQYF
. | TRBJ1-4 | . | 15 | TRBV7-9 | TGTGCCAGCAGCTTAGGCGGGGGAAAGGGTGAAAAACTGTTTTTT | CASSLGGGKGEKLFF
. | TRBJ2-4 | . | 14 | TRBV7-9 | TGTGCCAGCAGCTTAGACAGCTCCAAAAACATTCAGTACTTC | CASSLDSSKNIQYF
TRBD2 | TRBJ2-7 | . | 15 | TRBV28 | TGTGCCAGCAGTCTAGCGGGAGGGCCCTTCCACGAGCAGTACTTC | CASSLAGGPFHEQYF
. | TRBJ1-5 | . | 14 | TRBV30 | TGTGCCTGGAATCAGGGTCTAGACGGCCAGCCCCAGCATTTT | CAWNQGLDGQPQHF
. | TRBJ1-5 | once | 12 | TRBV7-2 | TGTGCCAGCAGCTCTAACAGTCAGCCCCAGCATTTT | CASSSNSQPQHF
. | TRBJ1-1 | . | 14 | TRBV7-9 | TGTGCCAGCAGCTTAGGGGCAGAGGGAACTGAAGCTTTCTTT | CASSLGAEGTEAFF
TRBD2 | TRBJ2-2 | . | 17 | TRBV11-3 | TGTGCCAGCAGCAACGGACTAGCGGGAGGAAACACCGGGGAGCTGTTTTTT | CASSNGLAGGNTGELFF
. | TRBJ2-3 | few | 13 | TRBV18 | TGTGCCAGCTCACCACCTAGCACAGATACGCAGTATTTT | CASSPPSTDTQYF
. | TRBJ2-5 | . | 13 | TRBV24-1 | TGTGCCACCAGTGATGGGACGGAAGAGACCCAGTACTTC | CATSDGTEETQYF
TRBD2 | TRBJ2-7 | . | 15 | TRBV7-2 | TGTGCCAGCAGCTTAGGCGGGACTAGCCGGTACGAGCAGTACTTC | CASSLGGTSRYEQYF
. | TRBJ1-2 | . | 9 | TRBV29-1 | TGCAGCGTTGACCTCAGGGAGGTCTTC | CSVDLREVF
TRBD1 | TRBJ1-5 | . | 15 | TRBV7-2 | TGTGCCAGCAGCCCAGACAGGGATGTGGGTCAGCCCCAGCATTTT | CASSPDRDVGQPQHF
TRBD2 | TRBJ2-1 | . | 15 | TRBV19 | TGTGCCAGTAGTACGGGACTAGCCTGGGCGGATGAGCAGTTCTTC | CASSTGLAWADEQFF
TRBD2 | TRBJ2-1 | . | 15 | TRBV27 | TGTGCCAGCAGTTTCCAGGCTAGCGGGACTTTAGGGCAGTTCTTC | CASSFQASGTLGQFF
. | TRBJ1-2 | . | 13 | TRBV6-5 | TGTGCCAGCAGTTACTCCAGATTCTATGGCTACACCTTC | CASSYSRFYGYTF
. | TRBJ1-5 | . | 17 | TRBV6-6 | TGTGCCAGCAGTCCCTACTCGACAGACGTTAGTGGTCAGCCCCAGCATTTT | CASSPYSTDVSGQPQHF
TRBD1 | TRBJ2-5 | . | 15 | TRBV5-4 | TGTGCCAGCAGCAAGGGACAGGGGGAGAAAGAGACCCAGTACTTC | CASSKGQGEKETQYF
TRBD1 | TRBJ1-1 | . | 14 | TRBV3-1/TRBV3-2 | TGTGCCAGCAAATCATACAGGGGGGACACTGAAGCTTTCTTT | CASKSYRGDTEAFF
. | TRBJ1-2 | . | 14 | TRBV19 | TGTGCCAGTAGTATCCAGGGCGCGTTCTATGGCTACACCTTC | CASSIQGAFYGYTF
. | TRBJ1-1 | . | 13 | TRBV12-3/TRBV12-4 | TGTGCCAGCAGTTTACAGGTGAACACTGAAGCTTTCTTT | CASSLQVNTEAFF
TRBD2 | TRBJ2-1 | . | 16 | TRBV11-2 | TGTGCCAGCAGCTTACTTAGCGGGGGGGCCCGGAATGAGCAGTTCTTC | CASSLLSGGARNEQFF
. | TRBJ1-4 | . | 15 | TRBV2 | TGTGCCAGCAGTGAACGGACCGCAACTAATGAAAAACTGTTTTTT | CASSERTATNEKLFF
. | TRBJ2-4 | . | 17 | TRBV13 | TGTGCCAGCAGTTCATCCCCCGGGGACACTCCCAAAAACATTCAGTACTTC | CASSSSPGDTPKNIQYF
. | TRBJ2-7 | . | 13 | TRBV6-6 | TGTGCCAGCAGACGACAGTACTCCTACGAGCAGTACTTC | CASRRQYSYEQYF
TRBD2 | TRBJ2-1 | . | 15 | TRBV7-8 | TGTGCCAGCAGCTGGACTAGCGGGTCGTACAATGAGCAGTTCTTC | CASSWTSGSYNEQFF
. | TRBJ2-5 | . | 16 | TRBV18 | TGTGCCAGCTCACCAACGATTCTTACCGGGGGAGAGACCCAGTACTTC | CASSPTILTGGETQYF